This T cell receptor (beta chain) was identified in a study of blood T cell dynamics during melanoma immunotherapy. The CDR3 runs to 15 residues. With 4 bases removed from V and 1 base from J, the gap between germline ends came to 13 bases. Germline V gene lookup returns CDR1 SGHRS and CDR2 YFSETQ. Time point meaning: week 3, after first cycle of checkpoint inhibitor. Apart from a couple of fast progressors, RECIST 1.1 response was judged 12 weeks post-infusion. Patients had no prior systemic cancer treatment, immunosuppressants or other active cancers. The data were produced by immunoSEQ multiplex PCR, yet TCRdb's version contains in-frame clones alone and is incomplete. In the table there are about 8,200 clones, around 90% of which are singletons.

This specimen was blood, taken from a patient treated with checkpoint blockade. The chain uses TRBV5-1 and TRBJ2-3; D perhaps matches TRBD1 (5 bases). The TCR comes from a human donor with melanoma. CDR3: CASSQQVVGTDTQYF. CDR3 coding DNA: TGCGCCAGCAGCCAACAGGTTGTCGGCACAGATACGCAGTATTTT.